This TCR beta chain comes out of a study of T cells after yellow fever vaccination. Findings and limits, study-wide: The bulk population could contribute abundant contaminating clonotypes to FACS-sorted repertoires.

MiXCR, run by TCRdb on the 5' RACE reads, gives a single entry per CDR3 protein. The sample carries fewer than 350,000 distinct CDR3 sequences, 3.6% recorded once. The CDR3 contains 14 residues. Looked up from germline, CDR1 is SEHNR and CDR2 is FQNEAQ (reference sequence). V was cut by 1 base and J by 6 bases, with 13 bases left in between. This clonotype was seen ten or more times. Its target is unknown. The sequenced sample was PBMCs, obtained on the day of the yellow fever booster vaccination. The TCR comes from a man in his late teens or twenties who received the YFV17D yellow fever vaccine. This chain connects TRBV7-9 to TRBJ2-7, with a tentative D call TRBD1 (6 bases). This CDR3 is CASSLVRGSAEQYF. CDR3 DNA: TGTGCCAGCAGCTTAGTGAGGGGGTCTGCCGAGCAGTACTTC.